What follows are 12 T cell receptor beta chains derived from one specimen sequenced in a study of vaccination and CD4 T cells after COVID-19. The antigens for these receptors are not known. Treatment given: approximately nine-day PBMC culture with coronavirus spike peptide pools or control peptides (ViraFEST assay). Sequenced with the Oncomine TCR Beta short-read assay was DNA taken from cultured CD4+ T cells. TCRdb reanalysed the PCR reads using MiXCR and keeps one entry per CDR3 protein. The table records around 15,000 distinct CDR3 sequences, 53% of them present only once. Material: CD4+ T cells from blood, cultured in vitro. Source of these receptors: a human donor who had recovered from COVID-19.

This chain connects TRBV7-8 to TRBJ1-6, with TRBD1 identical over 9 bases. With 3 bases clipped from V and 5 bases from J, the junction kept 2 bases outside the gene matches. The germline V gene encodes CDR1 SGHVS and CDR2 FQNEAQ. The CDR3 has 15 residues. The chain's CDR3 is CASSFRDRDNSPLHF. In DNA form, the CDR3 reads TGTGCCAGCAGCTTCAGGGACAGGGATAATTCACCCCTCCACTTT.

The V and J genes are TRBV19 and TRBJ1-5; the match to TRBD1 covers 7 bases. CDR1 is LNHDA, CDR2 SQIVND, per germline (reference sequence). Trimming removed 6 bases from V and 0 bases from J; junction bases left unmatched: 14. This CDR3 has 18 residues. The CDR3 protein is CASRSFSAGGFSNQPQHF. The DNA for the CDR3 is TGTGCCAGTAGGTCCTTTTCGGCAGGGGGATTTAGCAATCAGCCCCAGCATTTT.

CDR3 sequence reads: CATCRGAGDTQYF. The CDR3 bases are TGTGCTACGTGTCGGGGGGCAGGAGATACGCAGTATTTT. The chain has TRBV19 and TRBJ2-3; D might be TRBD2 (7 bases). The CDR3 spans 13 residues. Per the germline V gene, CDR1 is LNHDA and CDR2 is SQIVND (reference sequence). Filled out from reference TRBV19 and TRBJ2-3, the complete variable domain reads DGGITQSPKYLFRKEGQNVTLSCEQNLNHDAMYWYRQDPGQGLRLIYYSQIVNDFQKGDIAEGYSVSREKKESFPLTVTSAQKNPTAFYLCATCRGAGDTQYFGPGTRLTVL.

This chain joins TRBV4-2 and TRBJ2-5; 12 bases map to TRBD2. The CDR3 totals 18 residues. V was clipped by 4 bases and J by 1 base; unmatched bases: 10. The germline gives CDR1 LGHNA, CDR2 YNFKEQ. The CDR3 loop is CASSLDAPGLAGQETQYF. CDR3 coding DNA: TGTGCCAGCAGCCTCGACGCTCCGGGACTAGCGGGCCAAGAGACCCAGTACTTC.

In its sample, this clonotype was seen a few times. This rearrangement joins TRBV7-2 to TRBJ1-2; D call uncertain. Trimming took off 1 base at V and 4 bases at J, with 10 bases between the two ends. The CDR3 covers 14 residues. Germline V gene sequence: CDR1 SGHTA, CDR2 FQGNSA. In DNA form, the CDR3 reads TGTGCCAGCAGCTTAGTGCCCACGGGCTATGGCTACACCTTC. It encodes CASSLVPTGYGYTF.

J is TRBJ1-5 and V is TRBV25-1; 8 positions agree with TRBD1. V lost 4 bases to trimming and J lost 2 bases; unmatched junction nucleotides: 4. CDR3 size: 15 residues. Per the germline V gene, CDR1 is MGHDK and CDR2 is SYGVNS. CDR3 residues: CASSGSGQGNQPQHF. CDR3 in DNA: TGTGCCAGCAGTGGGTCGGGACAGGGCAATCAGCCCCAGCATTTT.

J is TRBJ1-6 and V is TRBV7-9; D remains ambiguous. This CDR3 region has 14 residues. CDR1 and CDR2 from the germline V gene are SEHNR and FQNEAQ (reference sequence). V lost 5 bases, J lost 7 bases, and 12 bases lay in between. The CDR3 nucleotides are TGTGCCAGCAGCCTGGACGGACTAAATTCACCCCTCCACTTT. Its protein is CASSLDGLNSPLHF.

The chain links TRBV2 to TRBJ1-2, with a possible D match to TRBD1 (5 bases). V was trimmed by 7 bases and J by 3 bases, leaving 18 bases between them. The germline gives CDR1 SNHLY, CDR2 FYNNEI. This CDR3 comprises 15 residues. In nucleotides, the CDR3 is TGTGCCAGCATCGACGGGGCAGGGACGCACTATGGCTACACCTTC. Protein sequence: CASIDGAGTHYGYTF.

V usage is TRBV7-2 and J usage is TRBJ1-1; D gene uncertain. Looked up from germline, CDR1 is SGHTA and CDR2 is FQGNSA. CDR3 length equals 15 residues. V was clipped by 2 bases and J by 4 bases, with 14 bases between them. CDR3 nucleotide sequence: TGTGCCAGCAGCTTACTGGGCAGAAGGACCACTGAAGCTTTCTTT. Its protein product is CASSLLGRRTTEAFF.

V and J are TRBV7-9 and TRBJ1-1; D may be TRBD1 (5 bases). The germline V gene has CDR1 SEHNR and CDR2 FQNEAQ (reference sequence). V gave up 5 bases and J gave up 5 bases, with 15 bases separating them. The CDR3 has 14 amino acids. CDR3 DNA: TGTGCCAGCAGCGCGCGGCAGGGAGGGACTGAAGCTTTCTTT. Its translation is CASSARQGGTEAFF.

This clonotype appeared once. This chain joins TRBV6-1 and TRBJ2-7, with D maybe TRBD1 (6 bases). Germline lookup yields CDR1 MNHNS and CDR2 SASEGT. The germline V and J ends were trimmed by 6 bases and 0 bases, with 15 bases remaining between them. CDR3 length: 15 residues. The CDR3 DNA follows: TGTGCCAGCAGACCCCGACTGGACAGCTCCTACGAGCAGTACTTC. It is translated as CASRPRLDSSYEQYF.

The chain couples TRBV28 to TRBJ1-1; D call uncertain. The CDR3 length is 14 residues. The V and J ends lost 4 bases and 4 bases respectively, with 13 bases between them. Germline assignment: CDR1 MDHEN and CDR2 SYDVKM. CDR3 nucleotides: TGTGCCAGCAGTTCGGTGGGCTTAAGCACTGAAGCTTTCTTT. It is translated as CASSSVGLSTEAFF.